Sequencing of this TCR beta chain was carried out in a study of cytomegalovirus exposure and HLA in healthy donors. Primers for the PCR totalled 60 Vbeta and 13 Jbeta. The assay was immunoSEQ multiplex PCR, and TCRdb's table has in-frame clones only and misses some. The table lists approximately 150,000 clones, 82% of them singletons. Study results and limitations: Generally TCR sequences proved uncommon, though certain public TCRs appeared in numerous donors. Follow-up analysis seemed to connect common viral pathogens with several of the most significant clusters identified. TCR beta V segments were, for the most part, productive about 90% or about 30% of the time in an earlier analysis.

This clone was recorded only once. No antigen is known for it. The CDR3 is 19 amino acids. CDR1 is SGHVS, CDR2 FNYEAQ, per germline. Trimming left V 2 bases short and J 2 bases short, with 22 bases between. Sequencing was performed on PBMCs. This chain links TRBV7-6 with TRBJ1-3; D is undetermined. This receptor was taken from a male donor in good health and CMV-seronegative. The CDR3, as DNA: TGTGCCAGCAGCTTATTCTTGGGAGGGCGGCTCGGGGCTGGAAACACCATATATTTT. It encodes CASSLFLGGRLGAGNTIYF. Using reference TRBV7-6 and TRBJ1-3 for the parts outside the CDR3, the full variable domain is GAGVSQSPRYKVTKRGQDVALRCDPISGHVSLYWYRQALGQGPEFLTYFNYEAQQDKSGLPNDRFSAERPEGSISTLTIQRTEQRDSAMYRCASSLFLGGRLGAGNTIYFGEGSWLTVV.